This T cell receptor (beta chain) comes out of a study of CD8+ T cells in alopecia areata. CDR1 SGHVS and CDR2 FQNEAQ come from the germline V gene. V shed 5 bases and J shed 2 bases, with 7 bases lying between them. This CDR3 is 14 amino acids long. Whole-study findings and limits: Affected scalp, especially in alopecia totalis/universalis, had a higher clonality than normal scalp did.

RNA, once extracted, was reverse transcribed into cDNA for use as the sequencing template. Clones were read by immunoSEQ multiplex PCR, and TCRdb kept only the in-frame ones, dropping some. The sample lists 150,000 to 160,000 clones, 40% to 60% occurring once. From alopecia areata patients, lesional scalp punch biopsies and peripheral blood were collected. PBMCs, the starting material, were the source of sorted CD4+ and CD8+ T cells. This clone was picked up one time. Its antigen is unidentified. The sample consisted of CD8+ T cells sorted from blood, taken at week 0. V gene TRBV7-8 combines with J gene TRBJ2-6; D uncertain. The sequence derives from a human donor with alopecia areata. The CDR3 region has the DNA TGTGCCAGCAGCCCCTTGGCTGGGGCCAACGTCCTGACTTTC. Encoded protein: CASSPLAGANVLTF.